These 18 T cell receptor beta chains came from one sample sequenced in a study of regulatory T cells in long-lasting Graves disease. The TCR beta library used iRepertoire HTBI primers with Arm-PCR amplification of CDR3. MiXCR was run by TCRdb on the multiplex PCR reads, yielding one entry per CDR3 protein. The sample lists some 340,000 distinct CDR3 sequences, approximately 23% occurring once. Indicated time point: persistent/refractory GD, antithyroid drugs over 5 years with positive TRAb. The TCR library was prepared using RNA isolated from PBMCs. The material was peripheral blood mononuclear cells (PBMCs), obtained when the disease was refractory, from a patient treated with antithyroid drugs. The source is a middle-aged woman with Graves disease.

This clonotype was detected only a few times. The rearrangement links TRBV29-1 to TRBJ2-6; D not resolved. Germline CDR1 and CDR2: SQVTM and ANQGSEA. V was cut by 4 bases and J by 1 base, with 2 bases left in between. This CDR3 has 12 residues. The CDR3 nucleotides read TGCAGCGTTGTATCTGGGGCCAACGTCCTGACTTTC. Amino acids: CSVVSGANVLTF.

This chain joins TRBV6-2 or TRBV6-3 and TRBJ2-2, with 13 bases that match TRBD2. From germline, CDR1 is MNHEY and CDR2 SVGEGT. With V trimmed by 4 bases and J by 3 bases, 8 bases remained unmatched. The CDR3 consists of 18 residues. The CDR3 bases are TGTGCCAGCAGTTCCAGACTAGCGGGAGGTTTCTACACCGGGGAGCTGTTTTTT. Its translation: CASSSRLAGGFYTGELFF.

There are many counts of this clonotype. CDR3 coding DNA: TGTGCCAGCAGGCACCCTAGCGGGAAGAAGACCCAGTACTTC. Amino acids: CASRHPSGKKTQYF. This chain connects TRBV28 to TRBJ2-5, with 9 bases lining up with TRBD2. V shed 6 bases, J shed 6 bases, and the junction held 8 bases outside the gene matches. The CDR3 totals 14 residues. Germline values: CDR1 MDHEN, CDR2 SYDVKM.

There are many counts of this clonotype. The chain carries TRBV28 and TRBJ2-5; 10 bases agree with TRBD1. V shed 5 bases, J shed 5 bases, and the junction held 11 bases outside the gene matches. The length of the CDR3 is 16 residues. Germline loops: CDR1 MDHEN, CDR2 SYDVKM. DNA for the CDR3: TGTGCCAGCAGTCCCCCAACGACAGGGGGCATCGAGACCCAGTACTTC. Residues: CASSPPTTGGIETQYF.

This clonotype was detected once. The chain employs TRBV4-1 and TRBJ1-5, with TRBD1 as a possible D gene (5 bases). The germline CDR1 and CDR2 sequences are MGHRA and YSYEKL. Deletions cut 0 bases from V and 1 base from J, with 10 bases between. The CDR3 totals 16 residues. The CDR3 nucleotides are TGCGCCAGCAGCCAAGATCGGGGCGGAAGCAATCAGCCCCAGCATTTT. This encodes CASSQDRGGSNQPQHF.

This clonotype was seen a handful of times. The rearrangement uses TRBV20-1 and TRBJ1-5; 8 bases map to TRBD1. The CDR3 length is 15 residues. CDR1 is DFQATT and CDR2 is SNEGSKA in the germline V gene (reference sequence). V dropped 1 base and J dropped 4; count of bases not matched to a gene: 6. CDR3 sequence reads: CSARVDRGGNQPQHF. Written as DNA, the CDR3 is TGCAGTGCTAGAGTTGACAGGGGCGGGAATCAGCCCCAGCATTTT.

This clonotype appeared many times. This sequence joins TRBV10-3 and TRBJ2-7; possibly TRBD2 for D (6 bases). The CDR3 runs 14 residues. The germline gives CDR1 ENHRY, CDR2 SYGVKD. Trimming shortened V by 7 bases and J by 3 bases, and 16 bases separated the two germline ends. CDR3 DNA sequence: TGTGCCATCAACGCCGACGGGAGCGGCTACGAGCAGTACTTC. This encodes CAINADGSGYEQYF.

This clonotype was detected ten times or more. The V gene is TRBV15, the J gene TRBJ1-5, with 7 bases lining up with TRBD1. After removal of 6 bases from V and 0 bases from J, the junction contained 2 bases not matched to a gene. In germline, CDR1 is LNHNV, CDR2 YYDKDF (reference sequence). The CDR3 length is 14 residues. This CDR3 is CATRRTGSNQPQHF. CDR3 in DNA: TGTGCCACCAGAAGGACAGGTAGCAATCAGCCCCAGCATTTT.

This clonotype occurred many times. This chain links TRBV12-3 or TRBV12-4 with TRBJ2-7; the match to TRBD2 covers 7 bases. Trimming at V came to 1 base and at J to 0 bases, leaving 6 bases not matched to a gene. The CDR3 covers 16 residues. Here the CDR3 DNA reads TGTGCCAGCAGTTTAGATTGGCTAGCGGACTCCTACGAGCAGTACTTC. It translates to CASSLDWLADSYEQYF.

The chain combines TRBV6-2 or TRBV6-3 with TRBJ2-2; D is undetermined. The CDR3 has 16 amino acids. In germline, CDR1 is MNHEY, CDR2 SVGEGT. Between the trimmed V and J ends, which lost 5 bases and 0 bases, there was a span of 13 bases. The CDR3 region is CASSEASGANTGELFF. The CDR3 DNA sequence: TGTGCCAGCAGTGAAGCTTCCGGCGCGAACACCGGGGAGCTGTTTTTT.

In its sample, this clonotype was seen many times. The genes are TRBV28 and TRBJ1-4; TRBD1 agrees at 8 bases. Germline trimming cut 5 bases from V and 7 bases from J; bases unmatched to any gene: 6. Germline V gene sequence: CDR1 MDHEN, CDR2 SYDVKM. The CDR3 is 14 residues long. The CDR3, as DNA: TGTGCCAGCAGTCCCGACAGGGGAAGTGAAAAACTGTTTTTT. Its translation is CASSPDRGSEKLFF.

This clonotype was observed at least ten times. The rearrangement links TRBV28 to TRBJ1-4; 10 bases are a match to TRBD1. The J segment lost 6 bases and the V segment lost 3 bases, leaving 10 bases of the junction unmatched. This CDR3 comprises 17 residues. Germline V gene data show CDR1 as MDHEN and CDR2 as SYDVKM. The CDR3 is CASSLTGGRGVYEKLFF. DNA of the CDR3: TGTGCCAGCAGTTTGACAGGGGGCAGGGGGGTCTATGAAAAACTGTTTTTT.

This clonotype was seen only once. A much more abundant neighbour one base away suggests this may be a read error. This chain connects TRBV30 to TRBJ2-7; unclear D gene. The CDR3 length is 13 residues. Per germline, CDR1 GTSNPN and CDR2 SVGIG (reference sequence). The chain's CDR3 is CTWSVQEPYEQYF. For the CDR3, the DNA is TGTACCTGGAGTGTACAAGAGCCTTACGAGCAGTACTTC.

The chain couples TRBV19 to TRBJ1-5; 8 bases fit TRBD1. J lost 6 bases, V lost 3 bases, and 7 bases had no gene match. The V gene's germline CDR1 is LNHDA and CDR2 SQIVND (reference sequence). The CDR3 loop spans 15 amino acids. The CDR3 DNA sequence: TGTGCCAGTAGTATGGCAGGGGGCTTGGGTCAGCCCCAGCATTTT. Translation gives CASSMAGGLGQPQHF.

V gene TRBV12-3 or TRBV12-4 combines with J gene TRBJ2-7, with 7 bases lining up with TRBD1. V trimming: 6 bases; J trimming: 0 bases; junction bases outside the gene matches: 11. This CDR3 has 16 residues. The CDR3, as DNA: TGTGCCAGCAGCCGCGTATTCCGGGACAGCTCCTACGAGCAGTACTTC. It encodes CASSRVFRDSSYEQYF.

This clonotype was detected ten times or more. This chain links TRBV11-2 with TRBJ2-2; 13 bases align to TRBD2. With V trimmed by 5 bases and J by 3 bases, 6 bases remained unmatched. Germline V CDR1 and CDR2: SGHAT, FQNNGV. The CDR3 has 17 residues. The CDR3 coding sequence is TGTGCCAGCAGCCGCGGACTAGCGGGAGCGCACACCGGGGAGCTGTTTTTT. This sequence encodes CASSRGLAGAHTGELFF.

The chain links TRBV9 to TRBJ2-7; D uncertain. From germline, CDR1 is SGDLS and CDR2 YYNGEE. V shed 4 bases and J shed 0 bases, with 11 bases lying between them. The CDR3 is made up of 14 amino acids. CDR3 DNA sequence: TGTGCCAGCAGCACCGCAGGTTCCTCCTACGAGCAGTACTTC. Protein: CASSTAGSSYEQYF. Using reference TRBV9 and TRBJ2-7 for the parts outside the CDR3, the full variable domain is DSGVTQTPKHLITATGQRVTLRCSPRSGDLSVYWYQQSLDQGLQFLIQYYNGEERAKGNILERFSAQQFPDLHSELNLSSLELGDSALYFCASSTAGSSYEQYFGPGTRLTVT.

This clonotype came up many times. The V call is TRBV7-6, the J call TRBJ2-7, with 9 nucleotides matching TRBD1. The CDR3 has 15 amino acids. Germline V lookup: CDR1 SGHVS, CDR2 FNYEAQ. V was pared by 1 base and J by 5 bases, with 6 bases of the junction left unmatched. CDR3 protein: CASSLGGTGYNEQYF. CDR3 sequence (DNA): TGTGCCAGCAGCTTAGGAGGGACAGGGTACAACGAGCAGTACTTC.